The 15 T cell receptor beta chains reported below all come from one sample, sequenced in a study of blood T cell repertoires in COVID-19. Only in-frame clones appear in the TCRdb table, and some are missing; sequencing was by immunoSEQ multiplex PCR. The sample holds approximately 240,000 clones, 82% seen once. Sequencing used peripheral blood. The receptor source for this set is a woman older than 75 with active or convalescent COVID-19.

This rearrangement joins TRBV5-6 to TRBJ2-1, with 15 positions matching TRBD2. Germline values: CDR1 SGHDT, CDR2 YYEEEE. The V gene end was trimmed by 4 bases and the J gene end by 10 bases; junction bases not matched to a gene: 6. The CDR3 is 15 amino acids. CDR3 bases: TGTGCCAGCAGCCTACGGGGACTAGCGGGGGGCGAGCAGTTCTTC. Translated, it gives CASSLRGLAGGEQFF.

The V gene is TRBV3-1 (or the pseudogene TRBV3-2), the J gene TRBJ2-1, with TRBD2 matching 10 bases. From germline, CDR1 is LGHDT and CDR2 YNNKEL (reference sequence). CDR3 length: 16 residues. The junction had 8 bases not matched to a gene; V was cut back by 2 bases and J by 7 bases. The chain's CDR3 is CASSQYSGGIINEQFF. The CDR3 DNA follows: TGTGCCAGCAGCCAATATAGCGGGGGGATAATAAATGAGCAGTTCTTC.

The J gene is TRBJ2-3, the V gene TRBV30; 7 nucleotides line up with TRBD1. V lost 0 bases, J lost 2 bases, and 8 bases stayed unmatched. The CDR3 loop spans 16 amino acids. Germline V CDR1 and CDR2: GTSNPN, SVGIG (reference sequence). CDR3 loop: CAWSVGLGTDTDTQYF. DNA for the CDR3: TGTGCCTGGAGTGTAGGCTTAGGGACAGACACAGATACGCAGTATTTT. The full variable domain, completed using reference TRBV30 and TRBJ2-3, is SQTIHQWPATLVQPVGSPLSLECTVEGTSNPNLYWYRQAAGRGLQLLFYSVGIGQISSEVPQNLSASRPQDRQFILSSKKLLLSDSGFYLCAWSVGLGTDTDTQYFGPGTRLTVL.

The rearrangement uses TRBV2 and TRBJ1-3, with unresolved D. The CDR3 is 13 amino acids. The germline gives CDR1 SNHLY, CDR2 FYNNEI. Deletions cut 2 bases from V and 4 bases from J, with 6 bases between. The CDR3 sequence: CASSEREGNTIYF. DNA of the CDR3: TGTGCCAGCAGTGAACGCGAGGGAAACACCATATATTTT. The whole variable domain, filled in from reference TRBV2 and TRBJ1-3, reads EPEVTQTPSHQVTQMGQEVILRCVPISNHLYFYWYRQILGQKVEFLVSFYNNEISEKSEIFDDQFSVERPDGSNFTLKIRSTKLEDSAMYFCASSEREGNTIYFGEGSWLTVV.

The genes are TRBV18 and TRBJ2-3, with D perhaps TRBD2 (5 bases). The CDR3 is 15 residues long. Germline CDR1 KGHSH, CDR2 LQKENI. V lost 2 bases to trimming and J lost 0 bases, with 9 bases between them. The DNA of the CDR3 is TGTGCCAGCTCACCATCGCGCGGGAGCACAGATACGCAGTATTTT. Its translation is CASSPSRGSTDTQYF.

The chain recombines TRBV2 with TRBJ2-5; D is perhaps TRBD1 (5 bases). Per germline, CDR1 SNHLY and CDR2 FYNNEI. V dropped 7 bases and J dropped 5 bases, with 14 bases sitting between them. The CDR3 length is 13 residues. CDR3 protein: CASNTQGYETQYF. CDR3 DNA: TGTGCCAGCAATACCCAGGGTTACGAGACCCAGTACTTC.

CDR3 DNA sequence: TGCGCCAGCAGTGAGTACGGTAGCGGGGCTTCCTACGAGCAGTACTTC. It specifies CASSEYGSGASYEQYF. V usage is TRBV10-2 and J usage is TRBJ2-7; 8 positions match TRBD2. CDR3 size: 16 residues. V was clipped by 1 base and J by 1 base; unmatched bases: 6. Germline values: CDR1 WSHSY, CDR2 SAAADI.

The chain joins TRBV10-1 to TRBJ2-7, with TRBD2 matching over 11 bases. After removal of 10 bases from V and 3 bases from J, the junction contained 5 bases not matched to a gene. This CDR3 has 13 amino acids. The V gene's germline CDR1 is WNHNN and CDR2 SYGVQD (reference sequence). The CDR3: CAIPTSGNYEQYF. CDR3 sequence (DNA): TGCGCCATTCCGACTAGCGGGAACTACGAGCAGTACTTC.

The chain links TRBV29-1 to TRBJ2-7; D perhaps matches TRBD1 (6 bases). CDR1 is SQVTM, CDR2 ANQGSEA, per germline. Trimming cost V 4 bases and J 1 base, with 14 bases left between them. The CDR3 length is 14 residues. CDR3 DNA sequence: TGCAGCGTTGTTGGTTTGCAGGGGTCCTACGAGCAGTACTTC. Its translation is CSVVGLQGSYEQYF.

This rearrangement joins TRBV2 to TRBJ2-7, with 14 positions matching TRBD2. The CDR3 loop spans 20 amino acids. Germline CDR1 is SNHLY and CDR2 is FYNNEI. J was trimmed by 1 base and V by 3 bases; bases with no gene match: 14. CDR3 sequence: CASSEVTAPGLAGESYEQYF. The DNA of the CDR3 is TGTGCCAGCAGTGAGGTAACAGCCCCGGGACTAGCGGGAGAGTCCTACGAGCAGTACTTC. Based on the CDR3 plus reference TRBV2 and TRBJ2-7, the full variable domain is EPEVTQTPSHQVTQMGQEVILRCVPISNHLYFYWYRQILGQKVEFLVSFYNNEISEKSEIFDDQFSVERPDGSNFTLKIRSTKLEDSAMYFCASSEVTAPGLAGESYEQYFGPGTRLTVT.

The chain recombines TRBV29-1 with TRBJ1-2; 8 nucleotides align to TRBD1. Per the germline V gene, CDR1 is SQVTM and CDR2 is ANQGSEA. V trimming: 6 bases; J trimming: 3 bases; junction bases outside the gene matches: 12. The CDR3 is 15 amino acids. CDR3 region: CSVRLTGGSDYGYTF. The CDR3 DNA is TGCAGCGTCCGACTAACAGGGGGAAGTGACTATGGCTACACCTTC.

The gene calls are TRBV5-1 and TRBJ2-5, with 7 bases aligning to TRBD2. Germline V gives CDR1 SGHRS, CDR2 YFSETQ. This CDR3 region has 15 residues. The junction had 4 bases not matched to a gene; V was cut back by 0 bases and J by 2 bases. CDR3 nucleotides: TGCGCCAGCAGCTTGGGATCCGGGAGGCAAGAGACCCAGTACTTC. Protein product: CASSLGSGRQETQYF.

V gene TRBV12-5 combines with J gene TRBJ1-1; D gene unclear. Trimming left V 4 bases short and J 1 base short, with 10 bases between. The germline V gene encodes CDR1 LGHNT and CDR2 FRNRAP. The CDR3 length is 14 residues. The CDR3 protein is CASGYSNPNTEAFF. CDR3 DNA: TGTGCTAGTGGTTATAGCAACCCGAACACTGAAGCTTTCTTT.

This chain uses TRBV11-2 with TRBJ1-3, with D possibly TRBD1 on 6 matching bases. The CDR3 loop spans 15 amino acids. Trimming shortened V by 3 bases and J by 8 bases, and 17 bases separated the two germline ends. Germline V gene lookup returns CDR1 SGHAT and CDR2 FQNNGV. The CDR3 DNA reads TGTGCCAGCAGCTTTCTTGGACAGAGAGTAGACACCATATATTTT. This codes for CASSFLGQRVDTIYF.

The chain uses TRBV30 and TRBJ2-1, with D unresolved. Germline-derived CDR1 and CDR2 are GTSNPN and SVGIG (reference sequence). Trimming shortened V by 2 bases and J by 0 bases, and 8 bases separated the two germline ends. This CDR3 is built from 14 residues. This chain's CDR3 is CAWSPKSSYNEQFF. The CDR3 coding sequence is TGTGCCTGGAGTCCGAAGAGCTCCTACAATGAGCAGTTCTTC.